Each of the 27 T cell receptor beta chains below was sequenced from the same sample in a study of T cell clones after liver transplantation. Assay: immunoSEQ multiplex PCR; the TCRdb copy retains only in-frame clones and omits some. The sample consists of 75,000 to 100,000 clones, roughly 85% of them appearing once. Specimen: CD4+ T cells from blood, collected 45 to 46 months after liver transplant. The origin of the receptors is a human patient who received a liver transplant. Certain T cells may be donor cells from the graft.

The chain uses TRBV5-8 and TRBJ1-1; TRBD1 matches 7 bases. This CDR3 has 14 amino acids. Germline assignment: CDR1 SGHTS and CDR2 YDEGEE. V trimming: 2 bases; J trimming: 7 bases; junction bases outside the gene matches: 8. CDR3 nucleotides: TGTGCCAGCAGCTTTCGACAGGGTTTCGGTGAAGCTTTCTTT. It yields the protein CASSFRQGFGEAFF.

This chain links TRBV6-1 with TRBJ2-3, with TRBD1 identical over 7 bases. Trimming at V came to 4 bases and at J to 3 bases, leaving 10 bases not matched to a gene. There are 16 residues in the CDR3. CDR1 is MNHNS, CDR2 SASEGT, per germline. The DNA for the CDR3 is TGTGCCAGCAGTGTAGGGACAGCGTTACGAACAGATACGCAGTATTTT. This encodes CASSVGTALRTDTQYF.

V usage is TRBV10-2 and J usage is TRBJ2-5; TRBD1 matches at 7 bases. The junction had 9 bases not matched to a gene; V was cut back by 7 bases and J by 1 base. CDR1 WSHSY and CDR2 SAAADI come from the germline V gene. The CDR3 totals 15 residues. The DNA for the CDR3 is TGCGCCAGCAAGGGGACAGCTCAGGCCCAAGAGACCCAGTACTTC. Translating it yields CASKGTAQAQETQYF.

The genes are TRBV9 and TRBJ1-1; D possibly corresponds to TRBD1 (5 bases). Trimming pared 4 bases from V and 2 bases from J, leaving 12 bases between. This CDR3 has 14 residues. Germline CDR1 reads SGDLS; CDR2 reads YYNGEE. CDR3 loop: CASSPGTLNTEAFF. The CDR3 bases are TGTGCCAGCAGCCCCGGGACTCTCAACACTGAAGCTTTCTTT.

This chain links TRBV9 with TRBJ1-2; a possible D gene is TRBD1 (5 bases). The CDR3 length is 15 residues. V was trimmed by 2 bases and J by 4 bases, leaving 15 bases between them. Germline assignment: CDR1 SGDLS and CDR2 YYNGEE. CDR3 sequence (DNA): TGTGCCAGCAGCGTCGACCCGGACACCGTCTATGGCTACACCTTC. Translating it yields CASSVDPDTVYGYTF. The entire variable domain, with the rest obtained from reference TRBV9 and TRBJ1-2, is as follows: DSGVTQTPKHLITATGQRVTLRCSPRSGDLSVYWYQQSLDQGLQFLIQYYNGEERAKGNILERFSAQQFPDLHSELNLSSLELGDSALYFCASSVDPDTVYGYTFGSGTRLTVV.

V is TRBV28 and J is TRBJ2-1, with 13 bases aligning to TRBD2. The germline V gene has CDR1 MDHEN and CDR2 SYDVKM. The CDR3 length is 17 residues. After removal of 6 bases from V and 8 bases from J, the junction contained 13 bases not matched to a gene. CDR3 DNA: TGTGCCAGCAGCCCCCTACTAGCGGGAGGGCCCTCAGATGAGCAGTTCTTC. The encoded protein is CASSPLLAGGPSDEQFF.

The chain carries TRBV28 and TRBJ2-1; D unclear. This CDR3 has 11 residues. CDR1 MDHEN and CDR2 SYDVKM come from the germline V gene. Trimming cost V 5 bases and J 12 bases, with 11 bases left between them. The DNA of the CDR3 is TGTGCCAGCAGTCAGCACGGCGGGCAGTTCTTC. Encoded protein: CASSQHGGQFF.

The V call is TRBV28, the J call TRBJ2-2; D perhaps matches TRBD1 (6 bases). The CDR3 has 19 amino acids. V lost 4 bases and J lost 8, with 29 bases in between. The germline gives CDR1 MDHEN, CDR2 SYDVKM. This chain's CDR3 is CASSSPKEGHNPLGGELFF. CDR3 bases: TGTGCCAGCAGTTCTCCAAAAGAGGGACATAACCCTCTGGGTGGGGAGCTGTTTTTT.

The CDR3 nucleotides read TGTGCCAGCAGCACCCAGACAGGGGGCTCCTACGAGCAGTACTTC. Protein product: CASSTQTGGSYEQYF. The V and J genes are TRBV7-2 and TRBJ2-7; 9 nucleotides line up with TRBD1. The V gene's germline CDR1 is SGHTA and CDR2 FQGNSA. This CDR3 has 15 amino acids. V shed 5 bases, J shed 0 bases, and the junction held 5 bases outside the gene matches.

The chain carries TRBV18 and TRBJ1-5; 9 bases line up with TRBD1. The V and J ends lost 1 base and 0 bases, in that order; junction bases with no gene match: 7. This CDR3 is built from 18 residues. Germline V gene sequence: CDR1 KGHSH, CDR2 LQKENI. The chain's CDR3 is CASSPLKWGQGSNQPQHF. In nucleotides, the CDR3 is TGTGCCAGCTCACCACTTAAATGGGGACAGGGTAGCAATCAGCCCCAGCATTTT.

The J gene is TRBJ1-1, the V gene TRBV11-2; tentatively, D is TRBD1 (5 bases). CDR1 is SGHAT, CDR2 FQNNGV, per germline. This CDR3 has 14 residues. V was pared by 4 bases and J by 0 bases, with 9 bases between. CDR3 in DNA: TGTGCCAGCAGCTGGGGACGGATGAACACTGAAGCTTTCTTT. Translation gives CASSWGRMNTEAFF.

This chain uses TRBV9 with TRBJ2-5; 9 bases fit TRBD1. Germline CDR1 and CDR2: SGDLS and YYNGEE. V dropped 2 bases and J dropped 1; count of bases not matched to a gene: 3. This CDR3 contains 15 residues. The CDR3 nucleotides are TGTGCCAGCAGCGTGAACAGGGGGCCCCAAGAGACCCAGTACTTC. It is translated as CASSVNRGPQETQYF.

The gene calls are TRBV28 and TRBJ1-5, with 8 bases that match TRBD1. Germline V CDR1 and CDR2: MDHEN, SYDVKM. The V gene end was trimmed by 2 bases and the J gene end by 6 bases; junction bases not matched to a gene: 12. This CDR3 is built from 17 residues. The CDR3 region has the DNA TGTGCCAGCAGTTTACCTGCAGGACAGGGAATTTTTCAGCCCCAGCATTTT. Translating gives CASSLPAGQGIFQPQHF. Together with reference TRBV28 and TRBJ1-5, the CDR3 gives the full variable domain: DVKVTQSSRYLVKRTGEKVFLECVQDMDHENMFWYRQDPGLGLRLIYFSYDVKMKEKGDIPEGYSVSREKKERFSLILESASTNQTSMYLCASSLPAGQGIFQPQHFGDGTRLSIL.

The chain links TRBV28 to TRBJ2-7, with 8 bases matching TRBD1. The J segment lost 3 bases and the V segment lost 8 bases, leaving 21 bases of the junction unmatched. Per the germline V gene, CDR1 is MDHEN and CDR2 is SYDVKM. CDR3 length: 18 residues. CDR3 in amino acids: CASASPTAEDRVLYEQYF. The CDR3 nucleotides are TGTGCCAGCGCGTCCCCTACCGCGGAGGACAGGGTACTCTACGAGCAGTACTTC. Full variable domain (outside the CDR3, taken from reference TRBV28 and TRBJ2-7): DVKVTQSSRYLVKRTGEKVFLECVQDMDHENMFWYRQDPGLGLRLIYFSYDVKMKEKGDIPEGYSVSREKKERFSLILESASTNQTSMYLCASASPTAEDRVLYEQYFGPGTRLTVT.

This clone was counted a single time. The genes are TRBV27 and TRBJ1-2, with 7 bases lining up with TRBD1. The V gene's germline CDR1 is MNHEY and CDR2 SMNVEV (reference sequence). The CDR3 length is 14 residues. V lost 3 bases and J lost 2; bases outside the gene matches: 3. The CDR3 region is CASSLTGKNYGYTF. The DNA of the CDR3 is TGTGCCAGCAGTTTGACAGGGAAGAACTATGGCTACACCTTC.

This clone showed up just once. The chain is built from TRBV9 and TRBJ2-5, with 11 positions matching TRBD2. Germline values: CDR1 SGDLS, CDR2 YYNGEE. The CDR3 spans 16 residues. V was clipped by 0 bases and J by 7 bases; unmatched bases: 8. Here the CDR3 DNA reads TGTGCCAGCAGCGTAGATGGGACTAGCGGTTCTTGGACCCAGTACTTC. This codes for CASSVDGTSGSWTQYF.

This clone was recorded only once. This sequence joins TRBV5-6 and TRBJ1-1, with TRBD1 matching over 8 bases. Trimming at V came to 4 bases and at J to 1 base, leaving 6 bases not matched to a gene. The germline V gene encodes CDR1 SGHDT and CDR2 YYEEEE. The CDR3 covers 15 residues. DNA for the CDR3: TGTGCCAGCAGCCGACAGGGGCTGGGGAACACTGAAGCTTTCTTT. Translated: CASSRQGLGNTEAFF.

The rearrangement uses TRBV13 and TRBJ2-3; TRBD2 matches at 8 bases. Unmatched junction bases numbered 15, after V lost 6 bases and J lost 7 bases. CDR1 is PRHDT and CDR2 is FYEKMQ in the germline V gene (reference sequence). The CDR3 runs 16 residues. The CDR3 loop reads CASSVTTSGRRNTQYF. In DNA, the CDR3 is TGTGCCAGCAGTGTTACCACTAGCGGAAGGCGGAATACGCAGTATTTT.

The rearrangement uses TRBV7-9 and TRBJ2-3, with D perhaps TRBD1 or TRBD2 (5 bases each). CDR3 length: 15 residues. Germline CDR1 is SEHNR and CDR2 is FQNEAQ (reference sequence). Deletions cut 7 bases from V and 2 bases from J, with 16 bases between. The chain's CDR3 is CASTMGRGNTDTQYF. The CDR3 nucleotides are TGTGCCAGCACCATGGGGCGAGGGAACACAGATACGCAGTATTTT.

V and J are TRBV2 and TRBJ2-3; no clear D. Per germline, CDR1 SNHLY and CDR2 FYNNEI. The CDR3 extends over 12 amino acids. The V end lost 4 bases, the J end lost 2 bases, and 4 bases lay between the germline ends. In nucleotides, the CDR3 is TGTGCCAGCAGTGGAAACACAGATACGCAGTATTTT. As protein: CASSGNTDTQYF.

The rearrangement links TRBV28 to TRBJ1-1; a possible D gene is TRBD1 (5 bases). Germline CDR1 MDHEN, CDR2 SYDVKM. The germline V and J ends were trimmed by 5 bases and 0 bases, with 13 bases remaining between them. CDR3 length equals 15 residues. The CDR3 nucleotides read TGTGCCAGCAGTACCGCCGGGACCTTGAACACTGAAGCTTTCTTT. It encodes CASSTAGTLNTEAFF.

This chain links TRBV5-1 with TRBJ1-5, with D perhaps TRBD1 (5 bases). V shed 0 bases and J shed 6 bases, with 7 bases lying between them. There are 13 residues in the CDR3. The V gene's germline CDR1 is SGHRS and CDR2 YFSETQ. The CDR3 spells CASSLDGAQPQHF. In nucleotides, the CDR3 is TGCGCCAGCAGCTTGGATGGGGCTCAGCCCCAGCATTTT. Looking up the rest from reference TRBV5-1 and TRBJ1-5 gives the full variable domain: KAGVTQTPRYLIKTRGQQVTLSCSPISGHRSVSWYQQTPGQGLQFLFEYFSETQRNKGNFPGRFSGRQFSNSRSEMNVSTLELGDSALYLCASSLDGAQPQHFGDGTRLSIL.

This clone occurred once. V usage is TRBV28 and J usage is TRBJ2-7, with TRBD1 identical over 8 bases. This CDR3 comprises 15 residues. The J segment lost 4 bases and the V segment lost 6 bases, leaving 11 bases of the junction unmatched. Germline CDR1 and CDR2: MDHEN and SYDVKM. The CDR3 loop is CASRTGTGRLYEQYF. CDR3 sequence (DNA): TGTGCCAGCAGGACCGGGACAGGAAGACTTTACGAGCAGTACTTC.

The table lists this clone with many counts. The CDR3: CASSSGDGVRGYTF. The CDR3, as DNA: TGTGCCAGCAGCTCCGGGGACGGGGTGAGGGGCTACACCTTC. The chain has TRBV6-6 and TRBJ1-2, with D possibly TRBD1 on 5 matching bases. V was shortened by 6 bases and J by 8 bases, with 19 bases between the two germline ends. The germline V gene has CDR1 MNHNY and CDR2 SVGAGI (reference sequence). The CDR3 has 14 amino acids.

The chain joins TRBV28 to TRBJ1-2; 8 bases align to TRBD1. The V gene end was trimmed by 5 bases and the J gene end by 4 bases; junction bases not matched to a gene: 12. The germline gives CDR1 MDHEN, CDR2 SYDVKM. This CDR3 is 16 amino acids long. This CDR3 reads CASSTISTGGTYGYTF. Written as DNA, the CDR3 is TGTGCCAGCAGTACGATATCAACAGGGGGGACCTATGGCTACACCTTC.

The chain employs TRBV2 and TRBJ1-5; 7 bases line up with TRBD1. Germline assignment: CDR1 SNHLY and CDR2 FYNNEI. V was clipped by 5 bases and J by 3 bases; unmatched bases: 4. This CDR3 region has 14 residues. The CDR3 is CASSSGQPNQPQHF. In DNA, the CDR3 is TGTGCCAGCAGTTCGGGACAGCCCAATCAGCCCCAGCATTTT. The whole variable domain, remainder taken from reference TRBV2 and TRBJ1-5, is EPEVTQTPSHQVTQMGQEVILRCVPISNHLYFYWYRQILGQKVEFLVSFYNNEISEKSEIFDDQFSVERPDGSNFTLKIRSTKLEDSAMYFCASSSGQPNQPQHFGDGTRLSIL.

CDR3 protein: CASTSPGSGRRDTQYF. As DNA, the CDR3 is TGTGCCAGTACCTCGCCGGGTAGCGGGAGAAGAGATACGCAGTATTTT. The chain carries TRBV19 and TRBJ2-3; 9 nucleotides align to TRBD2. The CDR3 loop spans 16 amino acids. In germline, CDR1 is LNHDA, CDR2 SQIVND (reference sequence). Losses at the gene ends were 7 bases for V and 5 bases for J; bases not matched to a gene: 13.